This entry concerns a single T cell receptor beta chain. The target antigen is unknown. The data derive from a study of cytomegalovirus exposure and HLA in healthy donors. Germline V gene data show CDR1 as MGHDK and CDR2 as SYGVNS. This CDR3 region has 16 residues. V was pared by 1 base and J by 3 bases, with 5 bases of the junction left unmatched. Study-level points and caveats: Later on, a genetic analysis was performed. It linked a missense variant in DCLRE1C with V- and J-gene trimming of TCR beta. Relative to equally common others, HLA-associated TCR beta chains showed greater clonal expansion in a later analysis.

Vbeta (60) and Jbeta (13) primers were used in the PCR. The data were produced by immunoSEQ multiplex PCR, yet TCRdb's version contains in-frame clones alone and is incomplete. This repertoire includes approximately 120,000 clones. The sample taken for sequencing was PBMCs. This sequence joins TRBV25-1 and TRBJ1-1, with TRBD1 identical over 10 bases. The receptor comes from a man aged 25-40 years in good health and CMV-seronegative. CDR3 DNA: TGTGCCAGCAGTGAATTTGGGGACAGGGGAGACACTGAAGCTTTCTTT. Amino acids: CASSEFGDRGDTEAFF.